These T cell receptor beta chains were read from a single sample in a study of glioma-infiltrating T cells. TCRdb analysed the multiplex PCR reads with MiXCR anew, one entry per CDR3 protein. Of 44,000 or so distinct CDR3 sequences in the sample, under 25% were seen once. The sequencing sample was made of glioma tissue, nonneoplastic brain tissue, or PBMCs (not recorded which). The receptor source for this set is a human donor with low-grade glioma or glioblastoma, undergoing nonglioma brain surgery, or in good health (not recorded which). CDR3s include the opening cysteine and the closing phenylalanine or tryptophan. Each record gives: V gene, D gene, clone size, J gene, CDR3 protein, CDR3 DNA. The D gene is left open where the match is weak. Clone size appears in some rows only: once, few, many, or a class for an expanded clone.

v_gene: TRBV5-1; d_gene: TRBD1; abundance: many; j_gene: TRBJ1-1; CDR3aa: CASSWGQGNTEAFF; CDR3nt: TGCGCCAGCAGCTGGGGACAGGGGAACACTGAAGCTTTCTTT
v_gene: TRBV27; d_gene: TRBD1; abundance: -; j_gene: TRBJ2-7; CDR3aa: CASSTPRTGVVYEQYF; CDR3nt: TGTGCCAGCAGTACTCCCCGGACAGGGGTGGTTTACGAGCAGTACTTC
v_gene: TRBV4-1; d_gene: TRBD2; abundance: many; j_gene: TRBJ2-1; CDR3aa: CASRAGGDNEQFF; CDR3nt: TGCGCCAGCAGAGCGGGGGGCGACAATGAGCAGTTCTTC
v_gene: TRBV14; d_gene: TRBD1; abundance: -; j_gene: TRBJ2-3; CDR3aa: CTSSRDSPDTQYF; CDR3nt: TGTACCAGTAGTCGGGACAGTCCAGATACGCAGTATTTT
v_gene: TRBV11-2; d_gene: -; abundance: many; j_gene: TRBJ2-6; CDR3aa: CASSRLSGANVLTF; CDR3nt: TGTGCCAGCAGCCGGTTATCTGGGGCCAACGTCCTGACTTTC
v_gene: TRBV6-1; d_gene: TRBD2; abundance: many; j_gene: TRBJ2-2; CDR3aa: CASKRGGPTGELFF; CDR3nt: TGTGCCAGCAAGCGGGGGGGCCCCACCGGGGAGCTGTTTTTT
v_gene: TRBV7-3; d_gene: -; abundance: -; j_gene: TRBJ2-1; CDR3aa: CASSLNPPGDYNEQFF; CDR3nt: TGTGCCAGCAGCTTAAATCCTCCGGGGGACTACAATGAGCAGTTCTTC
v_gene: TRBV5-6; d_gene: -; abundance: few; j_gene: TRBJ2-1; CDR3aa: CASSFGAEQFF; CDR3nt: TGTGCCAGCAGCTTTGGGGCTGAGCAGTTCTTC
v_gene: TRBV28; d_gene: -; abundance: many; j_gene: TRBJ1-1; CDR3aa: CASSPSGKGYTEAFF; CDR3nt: TGTGCCAGCAGCCCTTCTGGAAAGGGTTACACTGAAGCTTTCTTT
v_gene: TRBV6-1; d_gene: TRBD1; abundance: -; j_gene: TRBJ1-1; CDR3aa: CASSGGGKAEALF; CDR3nt: TGTGCCAGCAGTGGAGGGGGCAAGGCTGAAGCTCTCTTT
v_gene: TRBV18; d_gene: TRBD1; abundance: many; j_gene: TRBJ2-7; CDR3aa: CASSPGQGEYEQYF; CDR3nt: TGTGCCAGCTCACCCGGACAGGGGGAGTACGAGCAGTACTTC
v_gene: TRBV11-2; d_gene: TRBD1; abundance: few; j_gene: TRBJ2-1; CDR3aa: CASSFRQDRDLKSSYNEQFF; CDR3nt: TGTGCCAGCAGCTTTCGTCAAGACAGGGACCTTAAGAGCTCCTACAATGAGCAGTTCTTC
v_gene: TRBV30; d_gene: -; abundance: -; j_gene: TRBJ2-1; CDR3aa: CAWSSRYRDNEQFF; CDR3nt: TGTGCCTGGAGTTCACGGTACAGGGACAATGAGCAGTTCTTC
v_gene: TRBV12-3/TRBV12-4; d_gene: -; abundance: few; j_gene: TRBJ1-2; CDR3aa: CASSLALGQPLRSYTF; CDR3nt: TGTGCCAGCAGTTTAGCGCTTGGACAGCCTCTAAGAAGCTACACCTTC
v_gene: TRBV6-2/TRBV6-3; d_gene: -; abundance: many; j_gene: TRBJ1-2; CDR3aa: CASSYIHLNYGYTF; CDR3nt: TGTGCCAGCAGTTACATACACCTTAACTATGGCTACACCTTC
v_gene: TRBV20-1; d_gene: TRBD2; abundance: many; j_gene: TRBJ2-1; CDR3aa: CSAPTSGRATGNEQFF; CDR3nt: TGCAGTGCGCCTACTAGCGGGAGGGCCACGGGTAATGAGCAGTTCTTC